These 21 T cell receptor beta chains share one sample of origin, sequenced in a study of shared clonotypes between healthy human individuals. Repertoires were generated with immunoSEQ multiplex PCR, while TCRdb's copy carries only in-frame clones and drops some. The table lists about 2.3 million clones, more than 80% of them singletons, with 0.39% in the top ten. Sample: naive CD4+ T cells from PBMCs. The subset is: CD45RA+ positively selected. These receptors were collected from a man aged 18 to 29 in good health. Some clones in this sample may be carry-over from other donors' samples.

The chain couples TRBV19 to TRBJ1-1; tentative D call: TRBD1 (6 bases). CDR1 and CDR2 (germline): LNHDA, SQIVND (reference sequence). CDR3 length equals 13 residues. V dropped 6 bases and J dropped 4 bases, with 12 bases sitting between them. CDR3 sequence (DNA): TGTGCCAGTAGCGATACAGGGTTCACTGAAGCTTTCTTT. Encoded protein: CASSDTGFTEAFF. The whole variable domain, remainder taken from reference TRBV19 and TRBJ1-1, is DGGITQSPKYLFRKEGQNVTLSCEQNLNHDAMYWYRQDPGQGLRLIYYSQIVNDFQKGDIAEGYSVSREKKESFPLTVTSAQKNPTAFYLCASSDTGFTEAFFGQGTRLTVV.

The chain recombines TRBV5-5 with TRBJ1-3; weak D call: TRBD1 (5 bases). This CDR3 comprises 16 residues. Looked up from germline, CDR1 is SGHKS and CDR2 is YYEKEE (reference sequence). Trimming pared 4 bases from V and 4 bases from J, leaving 18 bases between. The chain's CDR3 is CASSPGWGVLGNTIYF. Here the CDR3 DNA reads TGTGCCAGCAGCCCCGGTTGGGGGGTGTTGGGAAACACCATATATTTT.

The chain combines TRBV18 with TRBJ1-2, with D unclear. Deletions cut 3 bases from V and 1 base from J, with 9 bases between. This CDR3 is built from 14 residues. In germline, CDR1 is KGHSH, CDR2 LQKENI. CDR3 region: CASSPRANNYGYTF. DNA for the CDR3: TGTGCCAGCTCACCTAGGGCCAATAACTATGGCTACACCTTC.

The chain recombines TRBV7-9 with TRBJ1-2; D gene ambiguous. Deletions cut 5 bases from V and 5 bases from J, with 12 bases between. The CDR3 covers 13 residues. Germline CDR1 is SEHNR and CDR2 is FQNEAQ (reference sequence). CDR3 nucleotides: TGTGCCAGCAGCAGCTCAGGCCCTTATGGCTACACCTTC. Translating gives CASSSSGPYGYTF.

The chain uses TRBV29-1 and TRBJ2-6, with D perhaps TRBD2 (5 bases). Germline V gene data show CDR1 as SQVTM and CDR2 as ANQGSEA. V lost 1 base and J lost 0, with 13 bases in between. This CDR3 contains 17 residues. The CDR3 here is CSVEGGSGLSGANVLTF. CDR3 DNA: TGCAGCGTTGAAGGGGGAAGCGGCCTCTCTGGGGCCAACGTCCTGACTTTC.

The V and J genes are TRBV7-6 and TRBJ2-1, with D perhaps TRBD1 (6 bases). The germline V and J ends were trimmed by 5 bases and 10 bases, with 18 bases remaining between them. Germline assignment: CDR1 SGHVS and CDR2 FNYEAQ. This CDR3 comprises 14 residues. The chain's CDR3 is CASSLPTRGYEQFF. The DNA for the CDR3 is TGTGCCAGCAGCCTCCCGACCAGGGGTTACGAGCAGTTCTTC.

This sequence joins TRBV11-3 and TRBJ2-1, with D possibly TRBD2 on 6 matching bases. This CDR3 spans 17 amino acids. V lost 5 bases and J 4 bases, leaving 21 bases between the germline ends. Germline CDR1 is SGHNT and CDR2 is YENEEA. The DNA of the CDR3 is TGTGCCAGCAGCGCGGGGTTCGGAGGGTATCAGTACAATGAGCAGTTCTTC. Protein: CASSAGFGGYQYNEQFF.

V usage is TRBV25-1 and J usage is TRBJ2-2, with TRBD1 matching 9 bases. The V gene end was trimmed by 8 bases and the J gene end by 4 bases; junction bases not matched to a gene: 8. The CDR3 length is 15 residues. CDR1 MGHDK and CDR2 SYGVNS come from the germline V gene. DNA for the CDR3: TGTGCCAGCCAAACTTCGGACAGGGGCACCGGGGAGCTGTTTTTT. Encoded protein: CASQTSDRGTGELFF.

This chain links TRBV10-3 with TRBJ2-1; 8 positions match TRBD2. V lost 6 bases, J lost 7 bases, and 17 bases stayed unmatched. The CDR3 contains 17 residues. Germline lookup yields CDR1 ENHRY and CDR2 SYGVKD. CDR3 nucleotide sequence: TGTGCCATCAGGGATTCCGGGGGAGCGGGAGTGGAAAATGAGCAGTTCTTC. This codes for CAIRDSGGAGVENEQFF.

The gene calls are TRBV28 and TRBJ2-2, with 9 bases that match TRBD1. There are 15 residues in the CDR3. V lost 5 bases, J lost 5 bases, and 6 bases stayed unmatched. Germline V lookup: CDR1 MDHEN, CDR2 SYDVKM. CDR3 sequence: CASSNTGGWTGELFF. Written as DNA, the CDR3 is TGTGCCAGCAGTAACACAGGGGGCTGGACCGGGGAGCTGTTTTTT.

A note on this clone: This same CDR3 is encoded by further DNA sequences in the sample. The chain uses TRBV28 and TRBJ2-7; D unresolved. Germline lookup yields CDR1 MDHEN and CDR2 SYDVKM. The CDR3 length is 14 residues. Deletions cut 1 base from V and 0 bases from J, with 7 bases between. The chain's CDR3 is CASSLSGGSYEQYF. The CDR3 DNA is TGTGCCAGCAGTTTATCAGGCGGCTCCTACGAGCAGTACTTC.

The chain combines TRBV7-2 with TRBJ2-3; D uncertain. V dropped 4 bases and J dropped 8 bases, with 10 bases sitting between them. This CDR3 is 12 amino acids long. Germline V gives CDR1 SGHTA, CDR2 FQGNSA. CDR3 region: CASSSRSGTQYF. CDR3 DNA: TGTGCCAGCAGCTCTCGATCTGGTACGCAGTATTTT.

This chain links TRBV6-6 with TRBJ1-3, with D perhaps TRBD1 (5 bases). V dropped 6 bases and J dropped 1 base, with 10 bases sitting between them. Germline V gene lookup returns CDR1 MNHNY and CDR2 SVGAGI (reference sequence). The CDR3 runs 14 residues. Written as DNA, the CDR3 is TGTGCCAGCAGGCAGGGACTTTCTGGAAACACCATATATTTT. It specifies CASRQGLSGNTIYF.

The J gene is TRBJ1-3, the V gene TRBV19; D gene uncertain. Trimming pared 3 bases from V and 2 bases from J, leaving 14 bases between. CDR1 is LNHDA, CDR2 SQIVND, per germline (reference sequence). This CDR3 has 16 amino acids. CDR3 coding DNA: TGTGCCAGTAGTATCCCGGCAGGACCTACTGGAAACACCATATATTTT. Translating it yields CASSIPAGPTGNTIYF.

The chain carries TRBV27 and TRBJ1-5, with D perhaps matching TRBD1 (5 bases). The CDR3 is 16 amino acids. Trimming stripped 2 bases from V and 0 bases from J, with 11 bases between. The germline CDR1 and CDR2 sequences are MNHEY and SMNVEV (reference sequence). The CDR3 coding sequence is TGTGCCAGCAGTTTACTCCCAGGGCATAGCAATCAGCCCCAGCATTTT. It is translated as CASSLLPGHSNQPQHF.

The chain combines TRBV28 with TRBJ1-2; D gene unclear. The V end was cut by 5 bases, the J end by 5 bases, with 9 bases between. Looked up from germline, CDR1 is MDHEN and CDR2 is SYDVKM. CDR3 size: 12 residues. CDR3 nucleotides: TGTGCCAGCAGTAATTTCCCTTATGGCTACACCTTC. Translating gives CASSNFPYGYTF.

The chain combines TRBV6-5 with TRBJ1-3; D is uncertain. Germline CDR1 and CDR2: MNHEY and SVGAGI. The V end was cut by 2 bases, the J end by 2 bases, with 10 bases between. CDR3 length: 15 amino acids. The CDR3 spells CASSYDGPPGNTIYF. The CDR3 coding sequence is TGTGCCAGCAGTTACGATGGACCCCCTGGAAACACCATATATTTT.

The chain employs TRBV5-1 and TRBJ2-2; 10 positions match TRBD1. The CDR3 spans 16 residues. Germline V gene lookup returns CDR1 SGHRS and CDR2 YFSETQ. After removal of 4 bases from V and 2 bases from J, the junction contained 5 bases not matched to a gene. The CDR3 loop is CASSHGTGVNTGELFF. The CDR3 DNA follows: TGCGCCAGCAGCCATGGGACAGGGGTAAACACCGGGGAGCTGTTTTTT.

Notes on this clone: Within the sample, other DNA sequences also encode this same CDR3. CDR3 DNA sequence: TGCAGCGTTGGGAGGGGAGGTGAAAAACTGTTTTTT. Translation: CSVGRGGEKLFF. The chain joins TRBV29-1 to TRBJ1-4; possibly TRBD1 for D (5 bases). The CDR3 contains 12 residues. The V gene's germline CDR1 is SQVTM and CDR2 ANQGSEA. V gave up 4 bases and J gave up 7 bases, with 10 bases separating them. The whole variable domain, filled in from reference TRBV29-1 and TRBJ1-4, reads SAVISQKPSRDICQRGTSLTIQCQVDSQVTMMFWYRQQPGQSLTLIATANQGSEATYESGFVIDKFPISRPNLTFSTLTVSNMSPEDSSIYLCSVGRGGEKLFFGSGTQLSVL.

The rearrangement uses TRBV5-6 and TRBJ2-3; D tentatively reads TRBD1 or TRBD2 (5 bases each). CDR3 length: 16 amino acids. V was pared by 4 bases and J by 0 bases, with 15 bases between. The V gene's germline CDR1 is SGHDT and CDR2 YYEEEE. The CDR3 DNA follows: TGTGCCAGCAGCGACGCCGGGACGGTGAGCACAGATACGCAGTATTTT. Translated: CASSDAGTVSTDTQYF. Filled out from reference TRBV5-6 and TRBJ2-3, the complete variable domain reads DAGVTQSPTHLIKTRGQQVTLRCSPKSGHDTVSWYQQALGQGPQFIFQYYEEEERQRGNFPDRFSGHQFPNYSSELNVNALLLGDSALYLCASSDAGTVSTDTQYFGPGTRLTVL.

The CDR3 DNA reads TGTGCCAGCAGTGACATCGCGATCCAGCCCCAGCATTTT. This codes for CASSDIAIQPQHF. This chain connects TRBV6-4 to TRBJ1-5; D uncertain. Germline V gene sequence: CDR1 MRHNA, CDR2 SNTAGT. V lost 2 bases, J lost 7 bases, and 9 bases lay in between. This CDR3 is 13 amino acids long.